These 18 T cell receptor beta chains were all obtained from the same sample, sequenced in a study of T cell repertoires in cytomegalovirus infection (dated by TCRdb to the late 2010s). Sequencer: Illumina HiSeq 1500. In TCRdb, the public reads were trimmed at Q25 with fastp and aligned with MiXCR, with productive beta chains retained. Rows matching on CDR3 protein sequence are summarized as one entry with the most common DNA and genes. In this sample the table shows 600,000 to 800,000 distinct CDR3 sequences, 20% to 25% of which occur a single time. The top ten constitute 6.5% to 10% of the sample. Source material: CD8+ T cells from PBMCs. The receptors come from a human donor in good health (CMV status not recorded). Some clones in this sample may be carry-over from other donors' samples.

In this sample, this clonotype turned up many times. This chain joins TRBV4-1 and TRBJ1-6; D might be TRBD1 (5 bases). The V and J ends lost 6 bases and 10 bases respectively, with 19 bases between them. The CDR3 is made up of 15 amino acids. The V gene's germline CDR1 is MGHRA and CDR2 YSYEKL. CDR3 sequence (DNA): TGCGCCAGCAGACAACACCAGGGTTCGGACTCACCCCTCCACTTT. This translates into CASRQHQGSDSPLHF.

The CDR3 spells CASSEGKAPAVQRKTQYF. Here the CDR3 DNA reads TGTGCCAGCAGTGAAGGGAAGGCCCCGGCAGTTCAGAGGAAGACCCAGTACTTC. V usage is TRBV25-1 and J usage is TRBJ2-5; D ambiguous. The V gene lost 2 bases and the J gene lost 6 bases, with 25 bases spanning the gap. This CDR3 spans 18 amino acids. Germline CDR1 and CDR2: MGHDK and SYGVNS. The variable domain in full, with the rest retrieved from reference TRBV25-1 and TRBJ2-5, is EADIYQTPRYLVIGTGKKITLECSQTMGHDKMYWYQQDPGMELHLIHYSYGVNSTEKGDLSSESTVSRIRTEHFPLTLESARPSHTSQYLCASSEGKAPAVQRKTQYFGPGTRLLVL.

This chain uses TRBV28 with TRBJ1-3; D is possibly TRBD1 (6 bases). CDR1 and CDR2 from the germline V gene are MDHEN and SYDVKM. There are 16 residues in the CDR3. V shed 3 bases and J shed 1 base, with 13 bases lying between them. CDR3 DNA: TGTGCCAGCAGTTTTGGGGAACAGGGATCTGGAAACACCATATATTTT. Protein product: CASSFGEQGSGNTIYF.

CDR3 DNA: TGCAGCGTTCGGACTGGCGGGGACTACGAGCAGTACGTC. This gives the protein CSVRTGGDYEQYV. The chain carries TRBV29-1 and TRBJ2-7, with a possible D match to TRBD2 (6 bases). Germline loops: CDR1 SQVTM, CDR2 ANQGSEA. The CDR3 has 13 residues. V lost 5 bases and J 3 bases, leaving 14 bases between the germline ends.

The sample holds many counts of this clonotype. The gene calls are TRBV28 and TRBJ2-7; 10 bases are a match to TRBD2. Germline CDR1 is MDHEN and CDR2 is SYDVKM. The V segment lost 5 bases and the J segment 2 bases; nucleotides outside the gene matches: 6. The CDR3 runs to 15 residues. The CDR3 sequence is CASSPLAGVTYEQYV. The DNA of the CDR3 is TGTGCCAGCAGTCCTCTAGCGGGGGTTACCTACGAGCAGTACGTC.

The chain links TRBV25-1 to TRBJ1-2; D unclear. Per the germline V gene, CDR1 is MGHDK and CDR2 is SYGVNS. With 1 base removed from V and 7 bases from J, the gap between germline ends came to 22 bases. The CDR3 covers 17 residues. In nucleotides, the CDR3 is TGTGCCAGCAGTGAATTCGAGGGTGACCTGTCGTTTGGTGGCTACACCTTC. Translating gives CASSEFEGDLSFGGYTF.

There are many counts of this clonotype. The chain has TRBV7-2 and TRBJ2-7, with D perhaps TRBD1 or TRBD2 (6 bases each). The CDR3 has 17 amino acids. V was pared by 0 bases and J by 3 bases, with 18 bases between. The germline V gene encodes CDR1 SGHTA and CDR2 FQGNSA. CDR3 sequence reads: CASSLAGGLLASYEQYF. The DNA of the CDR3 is TGTGCCAGCAGCTTAGCGGGGGGCCTGCTCGCCAGCTACGAGCAGTACTTC.

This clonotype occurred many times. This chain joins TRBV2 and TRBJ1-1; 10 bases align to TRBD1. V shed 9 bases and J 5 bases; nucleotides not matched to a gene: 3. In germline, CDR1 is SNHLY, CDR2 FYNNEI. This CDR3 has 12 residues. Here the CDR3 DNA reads TGTGCCAGTCCGGACAGGGGGACTGAAGCTTTCTTT. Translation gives CASPDRGTEAFF.

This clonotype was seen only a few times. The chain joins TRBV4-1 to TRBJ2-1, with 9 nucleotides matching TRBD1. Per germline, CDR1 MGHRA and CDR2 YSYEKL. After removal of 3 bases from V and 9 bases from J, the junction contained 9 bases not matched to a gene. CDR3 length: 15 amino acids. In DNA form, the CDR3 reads TGCGCCAGCAGCCAGTCCGGGACAGGGTACGGTGAGCAGTTCTTC. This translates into CASSQSGTGYGEQFF.

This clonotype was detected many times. The CDR3 bases are TGTGCCAGCAGTGGACTAGCGGGGGCATACTACGAGCAGTACGTC. This encodes CASSGLAGAYYEQYV. The chain employs TRBV28 and TRBJ2-7, with 13 bases identical to TRBD2. Unmatched junction bases numbered 4, after V lost 5 bases and J lost 3 bases. The CDR3 loop spans 15 amino acids. CDR1 is MDHEN, CDR2 SYDVKM, per germline.

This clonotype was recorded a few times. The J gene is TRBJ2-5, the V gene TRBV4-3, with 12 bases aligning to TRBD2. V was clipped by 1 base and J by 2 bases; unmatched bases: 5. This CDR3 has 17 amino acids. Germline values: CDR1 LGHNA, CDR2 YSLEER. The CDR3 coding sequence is TGCGCCAGCAGCCAAGGGACTAGCGGGGCGCTACAAGAGACCCAGTACTTC. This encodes CASSQGTSGALQETQYF.

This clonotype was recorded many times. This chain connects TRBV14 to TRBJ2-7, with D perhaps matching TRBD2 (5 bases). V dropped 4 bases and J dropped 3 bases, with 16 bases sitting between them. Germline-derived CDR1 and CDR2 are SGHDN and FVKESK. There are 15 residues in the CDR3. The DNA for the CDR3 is TGTGCCAGCAGCCGGTCTAGGCGTCGGGGCTACGAGCAGTACGTC. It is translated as CASSRSRRRGYEQYV.

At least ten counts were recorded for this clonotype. CDR3 nucleotide sequence: TGTGCCAGCAGCCCGTGGGACAGGGCCAATGAGCAGTTCTTC. Residues: CASSPWDRANEQFF. The chain combines TRBV12-3 or TRBV12-4 with TRBJ2-1; 9 bases map to TRBD1. V lost 6 bases to trimming and J lost 6 bases; unmatched junction nucleotides: 6. CDR3 size: 14 residues.

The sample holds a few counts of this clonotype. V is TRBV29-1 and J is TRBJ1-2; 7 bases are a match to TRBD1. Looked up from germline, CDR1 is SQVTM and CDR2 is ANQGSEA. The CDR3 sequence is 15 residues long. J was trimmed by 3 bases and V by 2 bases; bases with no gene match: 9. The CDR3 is CSVETSRTGDYGYTF. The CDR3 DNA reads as TGCAGCGTTGAAACCTCACGGACAGGAGACTATGGCTACACCTTC.

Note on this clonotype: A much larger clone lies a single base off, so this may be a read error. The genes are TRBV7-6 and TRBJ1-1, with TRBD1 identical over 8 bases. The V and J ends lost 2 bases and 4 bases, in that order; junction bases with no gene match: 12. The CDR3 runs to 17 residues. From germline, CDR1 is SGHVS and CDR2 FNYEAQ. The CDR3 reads CASSLTLGQGGGTEAFF. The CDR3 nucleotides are TGTGCCAGCAGCTTAACCCTAGGACAGGGTGGGGGCACTGAAGCTTTCTTT.

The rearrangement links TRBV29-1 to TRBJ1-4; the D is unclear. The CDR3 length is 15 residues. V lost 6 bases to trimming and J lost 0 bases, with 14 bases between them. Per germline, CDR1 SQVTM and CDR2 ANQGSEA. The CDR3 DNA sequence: TGCAGCGTCGCCTGGGCACATACAACTAATGAAAAACTGTTTTTT. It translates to CSVAWAHTTNEKLFF.

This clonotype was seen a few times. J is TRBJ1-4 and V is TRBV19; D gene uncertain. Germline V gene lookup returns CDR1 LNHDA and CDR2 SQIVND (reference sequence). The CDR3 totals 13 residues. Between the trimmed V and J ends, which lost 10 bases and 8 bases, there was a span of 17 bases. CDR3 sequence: CATTPAESEKLFF. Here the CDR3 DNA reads TGTGCCACCACGCCGGCGGAATCGGAAAAACTGTTTTTT.

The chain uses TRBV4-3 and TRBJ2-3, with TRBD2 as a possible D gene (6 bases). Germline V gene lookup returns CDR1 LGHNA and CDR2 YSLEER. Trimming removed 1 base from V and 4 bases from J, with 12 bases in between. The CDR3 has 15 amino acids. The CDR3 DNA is TGCGCCAGCAGCCAAGGGAGGGGAAAGTCAGATACGCAGTATTTT. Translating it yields CASSQGRGKSDTQYF.